Included here is one T cell receptor beta chain sequence, with context. This clonotype was seen ten or more times. Its recognized antigen is unknown. No quality values exist for individual bases; no much larger clone is one base distant. The time point label for this specimen denotes: sample taken at primary tumor resection. Samples were obtained from approximately 76 patients with early-stage, untreated non-small cell lung cancer from the lung TRACERx cohort. For TCR sequencing, whole RNA was extracted from tumor and nontumor lung tissue, or from cryopreserved PBMC samples, and no cell sorting was done. Only patients with enough RNA available from two or more tumor regions were chosen for TCR sequencing. Before selection, tumor and adjacent nontumor lung specimens were reviewed by a lung pathologist. The CDR3 runs 15 residues from the cysteine to the phenylalanine. CDR3 DNA only is kept here, 45 bases in frame from base 1. The germline V gene encodes CDR1 KGHSH and CDR2 LQKENI. V is pared back by 0 bases and J by 4 bases, with 11 bases lying between the germline termini.

Library preparation employed 5' RACE. These reads were obtained on a NextSeq 500. The TCR library protocol attached a unique molecular identifier to each TCR cDNA molecule to allow correction of PCR and sequencing errors. The paper's data handling went like this. TCR identification, UMI-based error correction and CDR3 extraction were all carried out with Decombinator tools. TCRs above a frequency of 2 per 1,000, corresponding to the top 1% of the tumor frequency distribution, were defined as expanded. Expanded tumor TCRs were classed as regional if statistically deemed absent (corrected P<0.05) from at least one tumor region, otherwise ubiquitous. Rényi diversity was computed with the R vegan package after subsampling each repertoire 100 times to 5,000 TCRs. CDR3 similarity networks were constructed using string-kernel similarity of amino acid triplets, with links drawn between CDR3s whose pairwise similarity was above 0.82. TCRdb reprocessed the public reads (quality trimming at Q25 with fastp, clone calling with MiXCR) and kept in-frame beta chains. Each CDR3 protein appears once, grouped with its most common genes and DNA. The V and J calls reflect TCRdb's pipeline rather than the authors' work. For this sample the table gives 10,000 or so distinct CDR3 sequences, of which 9.5% to 15% were detected only once. The ten most abundant clones make up roughly 10% of the sample.

This specimen belongs to a study of spatial heterogeneity in lung cancer (dated by TCRdb to between 2018 and 2021). In terms of the full investigation: More beta-chain than alpha-chain transcripts were consistently detected, likely reflecting higher beta-chain transcript abundance. The study quantitatively compared TCR alpha and beta repertoires across multiple tumor regions, matched nontumor lung and blood in non-small cell lung cancer. In the raw uncorrected reads, each unique combination of TCR and UMI appeared more than ten times on average. The study linked features of the TCR repertoire to counts of nonsynonymous mutations, which were determined by whole-exome sequencing of tumor tissue. At surgery, some 200 tumor regions, around 68 matched nontumor lung samples and 56 PBMC samples were TCR-sequenced for both alpha and beta chains. In tumor regions, TCR transcript counts showed a strong correlation with a T cell transcriptional module score derived from matched bulk RNA-seq.

The investigation overall reported the following: The tumor nonsynonymous mutation count correlated with the number of expanded alpha and beta TCRs within the tumor. Confirming at a functional level the hypothesis that regional TCRs recognize regional mutations was considered to require additional single-cell paired TCR alpha and beta sequencing. TCR-seq coverage of tumor T cells was estimated to be only approximately 7% for alpha chains and 13% to 15% for beta chains. Counts of ubiquitous and regional expanded TCRs were found to correlate with counts of ubiquitous and regional nonsynonymous mutations, respectively.

Here the chain combines TRBV18 and TRBJ2-3, with no reliable assignment of the D segment. The receptor was isolated from a male donor with early-stage non-small cell lung cancer. The sequences come from lung tumor tissue, collected at surgery. The nucleotide sequence is given as TGTGCCAGCTCACCACCGACGGGCGGCGCAGATACGCAGTATTTT. This translates into CASSPPTGGADTQYF.